Each of the 32 T cell receptor beta chains below was sequenced from the same sample in a study of blood T cells in healthy people across ages. For the second PCR, which ran for roughly 6 to 12 cycles, a sample-barcoded 5' primer and a J-beta primer mix were used. TCRdb fed the 5' RACE reads into MiXCR, producing one record per CDR3 protein. This repertoire shows more than 1.4 million distinct CDR3 sequences, about 43% found once; its top ten account for 7% to 9%. The sequenced material came from blood. These receptors all stem from a woman under 30 in good health.

A word on this clonotype: At one boundary the junction diverges from the germline segment, which might be a read error. In nucleotides, the CDR3 is TGTACCAGCAGCGCGGAGGGACGTTTGAACACTGAAGCTTTCTTT. Its translation: CTSSAEGRLNTEAFF. This chain joins TRBV9 and TRBJ1-1, with D possibly matching TRBD1 (5 bases). The CDR3 length is 15 residues. In germline, CDR1 is SGDLS, CDR2 YYNGEE.

The chain joins TRBV20-1 to TRBJ1-5; D gene uncertain. The CDR3 is 11 amino acids. Trimming shortened V by 0 bases and J by 15 bases, and 12 bases separated the two germline ends. The germline V gene encodes CDR1 DFQATT and CDR2 SNEGSKA (reference sequence). The CDR3 reads CSARDPNTLHF. CDR3 sequence (DNA): TGCAGTGCTAGAGATCCAAATACCCTGCATTTT.

This clonotype was seen a few times. The gene calls are TRBV7-9 and TRBJ2-1, with 11 bases identical to TRBD2. CDR1 is SEHNR and CDR2 is FQNEAQ in the germline V gene (reference sequence). The CDR3 contains 15 residues. V trimming: 2 bases; J trimming: 5 bases; junction bases outside the gene matches: 2. The CDR3 sequence is CASSLPSGGNNEQFF. The CDR3 coding sequence is TGTGCCAGCAGCTTACCTAGCGGGGGGAACAATGAGCAGTTCTTC.

This clonotype was counted only a few times. The chain employs TRBV6-2 or TRBV6-3 and TRBJ2-5; D is unresolved. The CDR3 has 14 amino acids. Trimming shortened V by 0 bases and J by 2 bases, and 7 bases separated the two germline ends. CDR1 MNHEY and CDR2 SVGEGT come from the germline V gene. The chain's CDR3 is CASSYSFGQETQYF. For the CDR3, the DNA is TGTGCCAGCAGTTACTCGTTCGGTCAAGAGACCCAGTACTTC.

The chain combines TRBV12-3 or TRBV12-4 with TRBJ1-2, with D unresolved. Deletions cut 6 bases from V and 3 bases from J, with 14 bases between. This CDR3 has 14 residues. The CDR3 DNA reads TGTGCCAGCAGACCGATCCGGGAGGACTATGGCTACACCTTC. It encodes CASRPIREDYGYTF.

V gene TRBV27 combines with J gene TRBJ1-1; no firm D call. CDR3 size: 15 residues. V lost 6 bases to trimming and J lost 6 bases, with 20 bases between them. Germline lookup yields CDR1 MNHEY and CDR2 SMNVEV (reference sequence). In DNA, the CDR3 is TGTGCCAGCAGCCCTTTTGCGGGTAATACTCCTGAAGCTTTCTTT. Translation gives CASSPFAGNTPEAFF.

The chain has TRBV7-9 and TRBJ2-7; the D is unclear. V lost 0 bases and J 7 bases, leaving 19 bases between the germline ends. The CDR3 has 16 amino acids. Per germline, CDR1 SEHNR and CDR2 FQNEAQ (reference sequence). The CDR3, as DNA: TGTGCCAGCAGCTTAGCGGCAGTAAGTGTTCGAAGGGAGCAGTACTTC. It specifies CASSLAAVSVRREQYF.

CDR3: CASSFGGPLHYRTTDTQYF. In nucleotides, the CDR3 is TGTGCCAGCAGCTTCGGGGGACCGCTACACTACAGAACTACAGATACGCAGTATTTT. The gene calls are TRBV11-2 and TRBJ2-3; TRBD2 might be the D (6 bases). The V and J ends lost 3 bases and 3 bases respectively, with 25 bases between them. The length of the CDR3 is 19 residues. The V gene's germline CDR1 is SGHAT and CDR2 FQNNGV. Using reference TRBV11-2 and TRBJ2-3 for the parts outside the CDR3, the full variable domain is EAGVAQSPRYKIIEKRQSVAFWCNPISGHATLYWYQQILGQGPKLLIQFQNNGVVDDSQLPKDRFSAERLKGVDSTLKIQPAKLEDSAVYLCASSFGGPLHYRTTDTQYFGPGTRLTVL.

The chain carries TRBV10-3 and TRBJ2-5, with TRBD2 as a possible D gene (5 bases). Trimming removed 5 bases from V and 3 bases from J, with 13 bases in between. This CDR3 has 14 amino acids. Germline assignment: CDR1 ENHRY and CDR2 SYGVKD. The CDR3 sequence: CAISLNGLKETQYF. The CDR3 region has the DNA TGTGCCATCAGTCTCAACGGACTTAAAGAGACCCAGTACTTC.

In regard to this clonotype: One end of the junction fails to match germline, which may point to a read error. The V gene is TRBV12-3 or TRBV12-4, the J gene TRBJ2-5; 12 bases line up with TRBD2. This CDR3 has 16 amino acids. The CDR3 sequence is CANSPRLAGVTETQYF. In nucleotides, the CDR3 is TGTGCCAACAGTCCTCGACTAGCGGGAGTAACGGAGACCCAGTACTTC.

This clonotype came up a few times. The rearrangement links TRBV20-1 to TRBJ2-7; tentatively, D is TRBD2 (5 bases). This CDR3 spans 13 amino acids. The germline V gene encodes CDR1 DFQATT and CDR2 SNEGSKA (reference sequence). V was shortened by 3 bases and J by 2 bases, with 11 bases between the two germline ends. The CDR3 DNA is TGCAGTGCTAGTAAGGGAGCCGCCTACGAGCAGTACTTC. It codes for CSASKGAAYEQYF.

The rearrangement links TRBV6-4 to TRBJ1-4; no firm D call. The V gene lost 6 bases and the J gene lost 4 bases, with 18 bases spanning the gap. This CDR3 spans 16 amino acids. The germline CDR1 and CDR2 sequences are MRHNA and SNTAGT. CDR3 coding DNA: TGTGCCAGCAGCCCCCGTTCAACAGCCAATAATGAAAAACTGTTTTTT. Translated, it gives CASSPRSTANNEKLFF.

This clonotype was counted a few times. The chain is built from TRBV10-3 and TRBJ2-5; D is perhaps TRBD1 or TRBD2 (5 bases each). Germline V lookup: CDR1 ENHRY, CDR2 SYGVKD. There are 12 residues in the CDR3. The V end lost 8 bases, the J end lost 10 bases, and 17 bases lay between the germline ends. CDR3: CAISDTVGDQYF. CDR3 nucleotides: TGTGCCATCTCGGACACGGTGGGAGACCAGTACTTC.

This clonotype was counted at least ten times. The V call is TRBV12-3 or TRBV12-4, the J call TRBJ2-7; 10 nucleotides agree with TRBD2. This CDR3 spans 15 amino acids. V lost 6 bases, J lost 2 bases, and 7 bases stayed unmatched. This chain's CDR3 is CASSPGLAATYEQYF. The CDR3 bases are TGTGCCAGCAGCCCTGGACTAGCGGCCACCTACGAGCAGTACTTC.

The chain combines TRBV6-5 with TRBJ1-6, with 9 bases fitting TRBD1. The CDR3 extends over 15 amino acids. V dropped 2 bases and J dropped 8; count of bases not matched to a gene: 4. The germline CDR1 and CDR2 sequences are MNHEY and SVGAGI. DNA for the CDR3: TGTGCCAGCAGTTACACCACAGGGGGCGATTCACCCCTCCACTTT. It codes for CASSYTTGGDSPLHF.

V usage is TRBV20-1 and J usage is TRBJ2-1, with D possibly being TRBD2 (5 bases). The germline V and J ends were trimmed by 7 bases and 2 bases, with 12 bases remaining between them. The length of the CDR3 is 13 residues. Per germline, CDR1 DFQATT and CDR2 SNEGSKA (reference sequence). The CDR3 here is CSEGGGPYNEQFF. In nucleotides, the CDR3 is TGCAGTGAGGGCGGAGGCCCCTACAATGAGCAGTTCTTC.

This clonotype was seen many times. The chain is built from TRBV29-1 and TRBJ1-2, with no clear D. The CDR3 sequence is 12 residues long. Per germline, CDR1 SQVTM and CDR2 ANQGSEA. The V and J ends lost 6 bases and 1 base respectively, with 9 bases between them. CDR3 loop: CSVGGRNYGYTF. The DNA of the CDR3 is TGCAGCGTCGGAGGCCGTAACTATGGCTACACCTTC. Supplemented by reference TRBV29-1 and TRBJ1-2, the full variable domain reads SAVISQKPSRDICQRGTSLTIQCQVDSQVTMMFWYRQQPGQSLTLIATANQGSEATYESGFVIDKFPISRPNLTFSTLTVSNMSPEDSSIYLCSVGGRNYGYTFGSGTRLTVV.

This sequence joins TRBV5-1 and TRBJ2-4; possible D gene TRBD2, 6 bases. The closer fit of TRBJ2-7 to the DNA end suggests the J call may be wrong. The CDR3 contains 15 residues. The germline CDR1 and CDR2 sequences are SGHRS and YFSETQ. CDR3: CASSLEGRGRYEQYF. Here the CDR3 DNA reads TGCGCCAGCAGCTTGGAAGGGCGGGGAAGGTACGAGCAGTACTTC.

The V and J genes are TRBV28 and TRBJ2-1; TRBD1 might be the D (5 bases). CDR3 length: 18 amino acids. Deletions cut 4 bases from V and 3 bases from J, with 22 bases between. Germline V gene lookup returns CDR1 MDHEN and CDR2 SYDVKM. CDR3 residues: CASSYIQLRGLIYNEQFF. The CDR3 DNA follows: TGTGCCAGCAGTTACATTCAACTTAGGGGCCTAATCTACAATGAGCAGTTCTTC.

In this sample, this clonotype turned up a few times. The chain uses TRBV6-6 and TRBJ2-7; 7 bases fit TRBD1. From germline, CDR1 is MNHNY and CDR2 SVGAGI (reference sequence). The CDR3 sequence is 12 residues long. J gave up 6 bases and V 10 bases, and 9 bases lay outside the gene matches. The DNA of the CDR3 is TGTGCCACTCGACAGGGTCCGGGCGAGCAGTACTTC. Translated: CATRQGPGEQYF.

This clonotype has more than one count but fewer than ten. The chain uses TRBV2 and TRBJ1-5, with a tentative D call TRBD1 (5 bases). Germline V gene data show CDR1 as SNHLY and CDR2 as FYNNEI. The CDR3 runs 12 residues. V lost 8 bases, J lost 6 bases, and 11 bases lay in between. CDR3 DNA sequence: TGTGCCAGCGGGACCTCCGGTCAGCCCCAGCATTTT. Amino acids: CASGTSGQPQHF.

With respect to this clonotype: A junction end diverges from the germline sequence, so it may reflect a read error. This chain connects TRBV7-8 to TRBJ1-2; D ambiguous. This CDR3 is 14 amino acids long. Germline assignment: CDR1 SGHVS and CDR2 FQNEAQ. CDR3 bases: TGTGCCGGCAGCTTAGCGCGGGCGCCCGAAGGCTACACCTTC. Encoded protein: CAGSLARAPEGYTF.

In the case of this clonotype: At one boundary the junction diverges from the germline segment, which might be a read error. The chain recombines TRBV7-7 with TRBJ2-5; 9 bases are a match to TRBD2. CDR1 is SSHAT, CDR2 FNYEAQ, per germline (reference sequence). This CDR3 spans 15 amino acids. CDR3 protein: CASSLEAGGSETQYF. Here the CDR3 DNA reads TGTGCTAGCAGCTTGGAAGCGGGGGGCTCAGAGACCCAGTACTTC.

The rearrangement joins TRBV28 to TRBJ1-5; D gene ambiguous. Trimming removed 5 bases at V and 6 bases at J, with 2 bases between. Germline CDR1 and CDR2: MDHEN and SYDVKM. The CDR3 runs to 10 residues. CDR3 protein: CASSVQPQHF. DNA of the CDR3: TGTGCCAGCAGTGTTCAGCCCCAGCATTTT. The full variable domain, its missing parts supplied by reference TRBV28 and TRBJ1-5, is DVKVTQSSRYLVKRTGEKVFLECVQDMDHENMFWYRQDPGLGLRLIYFSYDVKMKEKGDIPEGYSVSREKKERFSLILESASTNQTSMYLCASSVQPQHFGDGTRLSIL.

In its sample, this clonotype was seen a few times. The chain uses TRBV20-1 and TRBJ2-1; 10 nucleotides line up with TRBD1. The V gene's germline CDR1 is DFQATT and CDR2 SNEGSKA (reference sequence). The length of the CDR3 is 13 residues. V shed 5 bases, J shed 7 bases, and the junction held 5 bases outside the gene matches. CDR3 nucleotides: TGCAGTGCTTCCGGACAGGGGGGGAATGAGCAGTTCTTC. Translated, it gives CSASGQGGNEQFF.

This rearrangement joins TRBV2 to TRBJ2-7; D may be TRBD2 (6 bases). TRBJ2-5 explains the end of the DNA better; the J call may be wrong. The CDR3 runs 14 residues. Per the germline V gene, CDR1 is SNHLY and CDR2 is FYNNEI. CDR3 DNA sequence: TGTGCCAGCAAGGGCCTCGGGAGCGAGGAGACCCAGTACTTC. This translates into CASKGLGSEETQYF.

A few counts support this clonotype. The CDR3 DNA is TGTGCCAGCAGTGAATCTGCAGCAACTAATGAAAAACTGTTTTTT. Protein: CASSESAATNEKLFF. The chain employs TRBV6-1 and TRBJ1-4; D remains ambiguous. Between the trimmed V and J ends, which lost 2 bases and 0 bases, there was a span of 7 bases. The CDR3 has 15 amino acids. Germline V gene sequence: CDR1 MNHNS, CDR2 SASEGT.

This CDR3 reads CASSPVGLYTIYF. For the CDR3, the DNA is TGTGCCAGCAGCCCGGTAGGATTGTACACCATATATTTT. The V call is TRBV7-2, the J call TRBJ1-3; D is unclear. Germline loops: CDR1 SGHTA, CDR2 FQGNSA. The ends were cut back, 5 bases at V and 8 bases at J, with 13 bases in the middle. The length of the CDR3 is 13 residues.

V is TRBV20-1 and J is TRBJ2-4; 8 bases are shared with TRBD2. Matching the DNA end better, TRBJ2-7 makes the J call doubtful. The germline V gene has CDR1 DFQATT and CDR2 SNEGSKA (reference sequence). CDR3 size: 15 residues. The CDR3 loop is CSARRVAGNTYEQYF. In nucleotides, the CDR3 is TGCAGTGCCCGCCGGGTAGCGGGGAATACCTACGAGCAGTACTTC.

The V gene is TRBV7-6, the J gene TRBJ2-5; TRBD1 matches 11 bases. The V gene end was trimmed by 4 bases and the J gene end by 2 bases; junction bases not matched to a gene: 9. Germline-derived CDR1 and CDR2 are SGHVS and FNYEAQ. The CDR3 covers 17 residues. The DNA of the CDR3 is TGTGCCAGCAGCTCCCCGGGACAGGGGGTAGGACAAGAGACCCAGTACTTC. Its translation: CASSSPGQGVGQETQYF.

This clonotype occurred a few times. The J gene is TRBJ2-4, the V gene TRBV24-1; the D gene is possibly TRBD1 (6 bases). This CDR3 is 16 amino acids long. V shed 2 bases and J shed 3 bases, with 13 bases lying between them. In germline, CDR1 is KGHDR, CDR2 SFDVKD. The CDR3 spells CATSDSNRDGKNIQYF. In DNA, the CDR3 is TGTGCCACCAGTGATTCGAACAGGGACGGCAAAAACATTCAGTACTTC.

The chain combines TRBV4-1 with TRBJ2-1, with unresolved D. CDR1 is MGHRA and CDR2 is YSYEKL in the germline V gene. V was cut by 1 base and J by 6 bases, with 10 bases left in between. The CDR3 extends over 14 amino acids. The CDR3 nucleotides read TGCGCCAGCAGCCAAGTTTCAGCCGGCAATGAGCAGTTCTTC. It is translated as CASSQVSAGNEQFF.